Below, 17 T cell receptor beta chains from the same sample are listed, as sequenced in a study of T cell repertoires in cytomegalovirus infection (dated by TCRdb to the late 2010s). Instrument used: Illumina HiSeq 1500. TCRdb took the public reads, trimmed them with fastp at Q25, ran MiXCR for clone calling and kept in-frame beta chains. A single entry per CDR3 protein holds the most common genes and DNA from its merged rows. The sample includes approximately 600,000 distinct CDR3 sequences, with roughly 43% observed a single time. The ten largest account for over 45% of the sample. Explained via the paper, the treatment or condition label denotes: in vitro stimulation with specific CMV peptide epitopes to enrich CMV-specific T cells. No antigens are known for them. This specimen was cultured PBMCs, taken from culture after CMV antigen stimulation. These receptors came from a human donor in good health (CMV status not recorded). Some clones in this sample may be carry-over from other donors' samples.

This clonotype was recorded once. The J gene is TRBJ2-7, the V gene TRBV7-9; 7 positions match TRBD2. The CDR3 extends over 14 amino acids. V was pared by 5 bases and J by 1 base, with 5 bases of the junction left unmatched. Germline V gene sequence: CDR1 SEHNR, CDR2 FQNEAQ (reference sequence). CDR3 sequence (DNA): TGTGCCAGCAGCCCGCACGGGGGGTCCTACGAGCAGTACTTC. Its protein is CASSPHGGSYEQYF.

This chain connects TRBV28 to TRBJ2-3; 8 positions agree with TRBD1. Germline V CDR1 and CDR2: MDHEN, SYDVKM. There are 14 residues in the CDR3. V lost 7 bases to trimming and J lost 1 base; unmatched junction nucleotides: 4. In DNA form, the CDR3 reads TGTGCCAGCAACAGGGGACAGGGCACAGATACGCAGTATTTT. Translating it yields CASNRGQGTDTQYF.

There are many counts of this clonotype. This sequence joins TRBV7-2 and TRBJ2-6; no reliable D call. Germline CDR1 is SGHTA and CDR2 is FQGNSA. The CDR3 is 14 amino acids. With 8 bases removed from V and 4 bases from J, the gap between germline ends came to 12 bases. CDR3 protein: CASHPGSGANVLTF. The CDR3 nucleotides read TGTGCCAGCCACCCCGGGTCAGGGGCCAACGTCCTGACTTTC. Full variable domain (remainder filled in from reference TRBV7-2 and TRBJ2-6): GAGVSQSPSNKVTEKGKDVELRCDPISGHTALYWYRQSLGQGLEFLIYFQGNSAPDKSGLPSDRFSAERTGGSVSTLTIQRTQQEDSAVYLCASHPGSGANVLTFGAGSRLTVL.

This clonotype was detected many times. The rearrangement joins TRBV7-2 to TRBJ2-7; D is unclear. CDR1 and CDR2 from the germline V gene are SGHTA and FQGNSA. With 0 bases removed from V and 4 bases from J, the gap between germline ends came to 7 bases. The CDR3 runs 13 residues. In DNA form, the CDR3 reads TGTGCCAGCAGCTTAGCGATGGGGTACGAGCAGTACTTC. Translation gives CASSLAMGYEQYF.

This chain uses TRBV4-3 with TRBJ2-3; possibly TRBD2 for D (5 bases). Between the trimmed V and J ends, which lost 1 base and 6 bases, there was a span of 8 bases. The CDR3 covers 13 residues. Germline V gene sequence: CDR1 LGHNA, CDR2 YSLEER. The DNA for the CDR3 is TGCGCCAGCAGCCAAGGGACGGGGGATACGCAGTATTTT. Its translation is CASSQGTGDTQYF.

This clonotype was counted only a few times. The chain employs TRBV27 and TRBJ2-7; D remains unclear. CDR1 and CDR2 from the germline V gene are MNHEY and SMNVEV (reference sequence). The V gene lost 2 bases and the J gene lost 1 base, with 6 bases spanning the gap. This CDR3 contains 13 residues. Here the CDR3 DNA reads TGTGCCAGCAGTTTAACCCGTTCCTACGAGCAGTACTTC. Residues: CASSLTRSYEQYF.

The rearrangement uses TRBV5-1 and TRBJ1-1; D is perhaps TRBD1 (6 bases). The germline CDR1 and CDR2 sequences are SGHRS and YFSETQ. This CDR3 contains 15 residues. V lost 1 base, J lost 5 bases, and 15 bases lay in between. The CDR3 DNA sequence: TGCGCCAGCAGCTTGATTACGGGGGCGGGGACTGAAGCTTTCTTT. Protein product: CASSLITGAGTEAFF.

The rearrangement joins TRBV20-1 to TRBJ2-7, with unresolved D. CDR3 size: 16 residues. V was trimmed by 1 base and J by 5 bases, leaving 21 bases between them. Germline lookup yields CDR1 DFQATT and CDR2 SNEGSKA (reference sequence). CDR3 sequence: CSARVWREASSNEQYF. The CDR3 bases are TGCAGTGCTAGAGTTTGGCGAGAGGCCTCGTCCAACGAGCAGTACTTC.

This clonotype showed up just a few times. The rearrangement joins TRBV5-1 to TRBJ2-7; TRBD1 matches 8 bases. Germline V gene lookup returns CDR1 SGHRS and CDR2 YFSETQ. The CDR3 loop spans 15 amino acids. J was trimmed by 2 bases and V by 3 bases; bases with no gene match: 7. The CDR3 bases are TGCGCCAGCAGCTCTCAGGGGGCCCTTACCTACGAGCAGTACTTC. This codes for CASSSQGALTYEQYF.

Only a few counts were recorded for this clonotype. Since a much larger clone is just one base distant, this may be a read error. The rearrangement uses TRBV7-6 and TRBJ1-1; D is ambiguous. This CDR3 is 13 amino acids long. The ends were cut back, 1 base at V and 1 base at J, with 4 bases in the middle. Germline V CDR1 and CDR2: SGHVS, FNYEAQ. The CDR3 sequence: CASSLDENTEAFF. In nucleotides, the CDR3 is TGTGCCAGCAGCTTAGACGAGAACACTGAAGCTTTCTTT. Together with reference TRBV7-6 and TRBJ1-1, the CDR3 gives the full variable domain: GAGVSQSPRYKVTKRGQDVALRCDPISGHVSLYWYRQALGQGPEFLTYFNYEAQQDKSGLPNDRFSAERPEGSISTLTIQRTEQRDSAMYRCASSLDENTEAFFGQGTRLTVV.

This clonotype came up many times. V is TRBV7-6 and J is TRBJ2-7, with 11 bases aligning to TRBD1. The CDR3 spans 15 residues. Germline V lookup: CDR1 SGHVS, CDR2 FNYEAQ. The trim removed 1 base at V and 6 bases at J, leaving 5 bases unmatched. The DNA of the CDR3 is TGTGCCAGCAGCTTAGGGACAGGGGGCTTAGGCGAGCAGTACTTC. The encoded protein is CASSLGTGGLGEQYF.

This clonotype was observed a handful of times. The rearrangement joins TRBV11-3 to TRBJ1-2; D might be TRBD1 (5 bases). The CDR3 consists of 13 residues. Trimming pared 4 bases from V and 6 bases from J, leaving 12 bases between. CDR1 and CDR2 (germline): SGHNT, YENEEA. For the CDR3, the DNA is TGTGCCAGCAGCTATCCGACAGAAGATGGCTACACCTTC. It yields the protein CASSYPTEDGYTF. Based on the CDR3 plus reference TRBV11-3 and TRBJ1-2, the full variable domain is EAGVVQSPRYKIIEKKQPVAFWCNPISGHNTLYWYLQNLGQGPELLIRYENEEAVDDSQLPKDRFSAERLKGVDSTLKIQPAELGDSAVYLCASSYPTEDGYTFGSGTRLTVV.

The gene calls are TRBV29-1 and TRBJ2-7; 11 positions match TRBD1. The CDR3 runs to 14 residues. Looked up from germline, CDR1 is SQVTM and CDR2 is ANQGSEA. V was clipped by 4 bases and J by 7 bases; unmatched bases: 9. The CDR3 here is CSVVRGTGGREQYF. Written as DNA, the CDR3 is TGCAGCGTTGTTCGGGGGACAGGGGGAAGGGAGCAGTACTTC.

The rearrangement uses TRBV5-1 and TRBJ2-3; 12 bases match TRBD2. This CDR3 has 17 residues. With 1 base clipped from V and 5 bases from J, the junction kept 8 bases outside the gene matches. CDR1 and CDR2 (germline): SGHRS, YFSETQ. CDR3 sequence reads: CASSLTKTSGGGDTQYF. The CDR3 nucleotides read TGCGCCAGCAGCTTGACGAAGACTAGCGGGGGAGGAGATACGCAGTATTTT.

V usage is TRBV27 and J usage is TRBJ1-5; perhaps TRBD1 as D (6 bases). Germline V gene data show CDR1 as MNHEY and CDR2 as SMNVEV (reference sequence). The CDR3 loop spans 18 amino acids. Trimming pared 3 bases from V and 7 bases from J, leaving 25 bases between. The CDR3 DNA is TGTGCCAGCAGTTTTTGGGGATGGTTGGCAGGGGCGGGCCAGCCCCAGCATTTT. Amino acid sequence: CASSFWGWLAGAGQPQHF.

This clonotype was recorded at least ten times. This chain uses TRBV11-1 with TRBJ2-1; D is uncertain. The germline V gene has CDR1 SGHAT and CDR2 FQDESV (reference sequence). CDR3 length equals 14 residues. The V end lost 5 bases, the J end lost 5 bases, and 13 bases lay between the germline ends. The CDR3 DNA is TGTGCCAGCAGCCTCTTACCACCCCACAATGAGCAGTTCTTC. Translation: CASSLLPPHNEQFF.

The chain links TRBV5-5 to TRBJ2-1, with TRBD1 matching 8 bases. This CDR3 spans 18 amino acids. Germline CDR1 reads SGHKS; CDR2 reads YYEKEE (reference sequence). The V gene end was trimmed by 0 bases and the J gene end by 2 bases; junction bases not matched to a gene: 10. The CDR3 nucleotides are TGTGCCAGCAGCTTGGCGGTAGCAGGGGGCCCGACCTACAATGAGCAGTTCTTC. Residues: CASSLAVAGGPTYNEQFF.